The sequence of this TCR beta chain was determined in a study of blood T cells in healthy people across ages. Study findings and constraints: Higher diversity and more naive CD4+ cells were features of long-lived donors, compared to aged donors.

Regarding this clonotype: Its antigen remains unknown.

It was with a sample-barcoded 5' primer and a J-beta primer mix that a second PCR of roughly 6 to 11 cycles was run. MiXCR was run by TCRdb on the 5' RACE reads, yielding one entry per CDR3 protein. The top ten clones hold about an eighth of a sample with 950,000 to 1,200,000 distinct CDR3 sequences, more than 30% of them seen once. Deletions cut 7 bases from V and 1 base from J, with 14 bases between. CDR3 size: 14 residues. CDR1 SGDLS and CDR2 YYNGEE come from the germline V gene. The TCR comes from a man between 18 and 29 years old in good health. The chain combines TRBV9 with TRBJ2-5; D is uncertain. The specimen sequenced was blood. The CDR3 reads CASGSAAAQETQYF. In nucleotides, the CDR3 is TGTGCCAGCGGTTCGGCGGCAGCCCAAGAGACCCAGTACTTC.